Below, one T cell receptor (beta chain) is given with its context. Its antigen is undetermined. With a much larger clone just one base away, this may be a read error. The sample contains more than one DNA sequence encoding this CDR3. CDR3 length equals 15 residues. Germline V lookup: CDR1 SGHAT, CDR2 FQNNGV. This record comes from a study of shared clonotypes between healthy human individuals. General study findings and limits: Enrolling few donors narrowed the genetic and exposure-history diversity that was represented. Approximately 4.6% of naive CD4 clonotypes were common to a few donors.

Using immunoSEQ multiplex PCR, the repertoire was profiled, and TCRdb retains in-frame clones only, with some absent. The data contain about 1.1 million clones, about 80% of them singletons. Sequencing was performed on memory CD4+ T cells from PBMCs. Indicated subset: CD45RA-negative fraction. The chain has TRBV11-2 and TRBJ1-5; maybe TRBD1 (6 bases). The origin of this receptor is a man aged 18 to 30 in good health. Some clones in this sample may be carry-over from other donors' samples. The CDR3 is CASSPEGGHGQPQHF. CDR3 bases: TGTGCCAGCAGCCCAGAGGGGGGGCATGGTCAGCCCCAGCACTTT. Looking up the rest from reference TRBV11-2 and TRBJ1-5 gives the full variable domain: EAGVAQSPRYKIIEKRQSVAFWCNPISGHATLYWYQQILGQGPKLLIQFQNNGVVDDSQLPKDRFSAERLKGVDSTLKIQPAKLEDSAVYLCASSPEGGHGQPQHFGDGTRLSIL.